The text below deals with one T cell receptor beta chain. Trimming took 9 bases from V and 4 from J, leaving 17 bases between them. Looked up from germline, CDR1 is SGHNT and CDR2 is YYREEE (reference sequence). CDR3 size: 15 residues. This record belongs to a study of control samples from healthy donors and cancer patients. Sequencing used immunoSEQ multiplex PCR; TCRdb keeps in-frame clones, though not all of them. The sample lists fewer than 200,000 clones; 70% to 90% were seen once. The origin of this receptor is a man aged 30-40 years in good health. The chain joins TRBV5-4 to TRBJ2-6; either TRBD1 or TRBD2 may supply D (5 bases each). Sequenced: blood. The CDR3 region is CATETQGAGANVLTF. The CDR3 DNA reads TGTGCCACCGAGACCCAGGGAGCCGGGGCCAACGTCCTGACTTTC.